These T cell receptor beta chains were read from a single sample in a study of tumor-infiltrating lymphocytes in oesophageal squamous cell carcinoma. MiXCR, applied by TCRdb to the PCR reads, yields one record per CDR3 protein. The sample holds 20,000 to 25,000 distinct CDR3 sequences, 38% seen once. Sequencing used esophageal tumor tissue. These receptors were collected from a male donor with esophageal squamous cell carcinoma. Each CDR3 is given with its conserved first and last residue. A D gene is named only where the DNA matches it firmly. Size is omitted from some rows. Given values are once, few, many or a class for expanded clones.

CDR3nt,CDR3aa,j_gene,v_gene,abundance,d_gene
TGTGCCAGCAGTTTAGGTAGGGGGACAGGCTCCACTGAAGCTTTCTTT,CASSLGRGTGSTEAFF,TRBJ1-1,TRBV12-3/TRBV12-4,few,TRBD1
TGTGCCAGCTCACTTTCTCCGGGAGAGAACAATGAGCAGTTCTTC,CASSLSPGENNEQFF,TRBJ2-1,TRBV18,medium-sized,NA
TGCGCCAGCAGCCAAGAATCACTCAACACTGAAGCTTTCTTT,CASSQESLNTEAFF,TRBJ1-1,TRBV4-1,NA,NA
TGCGCCAGCAGCTTGGAAGGACAGGGTAACGAGCAGTACTTC,CASSLEGQGNEQYF,TRBJ2-7,TRBV5-1,NA,TRBD1
TGTGCCAGCAGCGTTTCGGCGGGACAGAATAAAGAGACCCAGTACTTC,CASSVSAGQNKETQYF,TRBJ2-5,TRBV9,NA,NA
TGTGCCAGCAGCTCTTTAGCGGGAGGCAGACGCACAGATACGCAGTATTTT,CASSSLAGGRRTDTQYF,TRBJ2-3,TRBV7-2,medium-sized,TRBD2
TGTGCCAGCAGCTGGACGGTTAACACCGGGGAGCTGTTTTTT,CASSWTVNTGELFF,TRBJ2-2,TRBV7-2,NA,NA
TGTGCCAGCAGCTCGGGGTTGGGGGCCGGGGCCAAAAACATTCAGTACTTC,CASSSGLGAGAKNIQYF,TRBJ2-4,TRBV5-3,NA,NA
TGTGCCAGCAGCTTGTTGACTAGTCCTTTTGATCCCTTCTACGAGCAGTACTTC,CASSLLTSPFDPFYEQYF,TRBJ2-7,TRBV5-4,many,NA
TGTGCCAGCAGTGGCGGACGGGGGACAGGCCATAATTCACCCCTCCACTTT,CASSGGRGTGHNSPLHF,TRBJ1-6,TRBV25-1,few,TRBD1
TGTGCCAGCAGCTGGGGACAGTCGAACGATTCACCCCTCCACTTT,CASSWGQSNDSPLHF,TRBJ1-6,TRBV7-2,NA,TRBD1
TGTGCCAGCAGTTTATCTGAGGCATCTAATGAAAAACTGTTTTTT,CASSLSEASNEKLFF,TRBJ1-4,TRBV12-3/TRBV12-4,many,NA
TGTGCCAGCAGCTTAGCGGGCCGGGAGATGAATGAGCAGTTCTTC,CASSLAGREMNEQFF,TRBJ2-1,TRBV7-6,NA,NA
TGTGCCAGCAGTGAGTTGGAGGACAGGGGGCCCGAGCAGTTCTTC,CASSELEDRGPEQFF,TRBJ2-1,TRBV6-6,NA,TRBD1
TGTGCCAGTAGAGAGACAGGGGCCCTGAACACTGAAGCTTTCTTT,CASRETGALNTEAFF,TRBJ1-1,TRBV19,NA,TRBD1
TGTGCCAGCACCTTGGACGGGGAGGACGAGCAGTTCTTC,CASTLDGEDEQFF,TRBJ2-1,TRBV7-6,NA,NA
TGTGCCAGCAGGTCGGGACCCGGGGGTGAAAAACTGTTTTTT,CASRSGPGGEKLFF,TRBJ1-4,TRBV2,NA,NA
TGTGCCAGCAGCAGGGGGGGAGGGGGGCAGTTCTTC,CASSRGGGGQFF,TRBJ2-1,TRBV7-3,medium-sized,NA
TGTGCCAGCAGCTTGAGGACTAGCGGGAGGGCCGGTACGGAGACCCAGTACTTC,CASSLRTSGRAGTETQYF,TRBJ2-5,TRBV7-3,NA,TRBD2
TGTGCCAGCAGGACACATGTCCAAGAGACCCAGTACTTC,CASRTHVQETQYF,TRBJ2-5,TRBV7-8,medium-sized,NA
TGTGCCAGCAGTGGAGACCTTCCCCTTACTGAAGCTTTCTTT,CASSGDLPLTEAFF,TRBJ1-1,TRBV6-1,many,NA
TGCGCCAGCAGCTTGGGCGGTACCTCCGGGGAGCTGTTTTTT,CASSLGGTSGELFF,TRBJ2-2,TRBV5-1,many,NA
TGTGCCAGCAGTTCGGGACAGGAGGCCTACGAGCAGTACTTC,CASSSGQEAYEQYF,TRBJ2-7,TRBV27,many,TRBD1
TGTGCCAGCTCACCCGGGACAGAATACGAGCAGTACTTC,CASSPGTEYEQYF,TRBJ2-7,TRBV18,many,TRBD1
TGTGCCAGCAGCCGGGAGCAGTACTTC,CASSREQYF,TRBJ2-5,TRBV7-2,NA,NA
TGTGCCAGCAGCTTACGGAGTGGTGGGGCCAACGTCCTGACTTTC,CASSLRSGGANVLTF,TRBJ2-6,TRBV11-2,NA,NA
TGTGCCAGCAGTTTAGCCGGGAGATACTACAATGAGCAGTACTTC,CASSLAGRYYNEQYF,TRBJ2-7,TRBV12-3/TRBV12-4,NA,NA
TGTGCCAGCAGCTTAGGAGCAAACTCCGGACTAGCGGGAGCCACTTACGAGCAGTACTTC,CASSLGANSGLAGATYEQYF,TRBJ2-7,TRBV7-4,NA,TRBD2
TGCGCCAGCAGCCCCCGCAGGGAACGCGAGCAGTACTTC,CASSPRREREQYF,TRBJ2-7,TRBV4-1,many,NA
TGTGCCAGCAGCGCCGGAGCGGACTCCTACAATGAGCAGTTCTTC,CASSAGADSYNEQFF,TRBJ2-1,TRBV7-6,medium-sized,NA
TGCGCCAGCAGCTCGGACCTGGGCACTGAAGCTTTCTTT,CASSSDLGTEAFF,TRBJ1-1,TRBV5-1,many,NA
TGTGCCAGCAGCTTAGGGACAGGGACTTTTAACTATGGCTACACCTTC,CASSLGTGTFNYGYTF,TRBJ1-2,TRBV7-9,few,TRBD1
TGTGCCACCTTGGGGCCGCAGGGTGCCTACGAGCAGTACTTC,CATLGPQGAYEQYF,TRBJ2-7,TRBV28,once,NA
TGTGCCAGCAGCTTGGCAGGCCTAATCACAGATACGCAGTATTTT,CASSLAGLITDTQYF,TRBJ2-3,TRBV7-2,many,NA
TGTGCCAGCACCTCTTACCTACAAGAGACCCAGTACTTC,CASTSYLQETQYF,TRBJ2-5,TRBV7-2,few,NA
TGTGCCAGCAGTTTGGGCAGAAACACAGATACGCAGTATTTT,CASSLGRNTDTQYF,TRBJ2-3,TRBV27,NA,NA
TGTGCCAGCAGTTTATGGGGTCAGGAAGAGACCCAGTTCTTC,CASSLWGQEETQFF,TRBJ2-1,TRBV27,many,NA
TGTGCCAGCAGCGGGGCACCGGGACTAGCGGGAGAGCTCTCCTACAATGAGCAGTTCTTC,CASSGAPGLAGELSYNEQFF,TRBJ2-1,TRBV7-6,few,TRBD2
TGTGCCGACCGGGACAGGGTTTATGTCCGGAACACTGAAGCTTTCTTT,CADRDRVYVRNTEAFF,TRBJ1-1,TRBV2,NA,TRBD1
TGTGCCAGCAGCTTAGCTAGCGGGAGGGCAGATACGCAGTATTTC,CASSLASGRADTQYF,TRBJ2-3,TRBV7-6,NA,TRBD2
TGTGCCAGCACTTCCGGGACTAGCGGCTTGGAGCAGTACTTC,CASTSGTSGLEQYF,TRBJ2-5,TRBV28,many,TRBD2
TGTGCCAGCAGCTTTGGGGGGGGGACTGAAGCTTTCTTT,CASSFGGGTEAFF,TRBJ1-1,TRBV7-3,medium-sized,NA